These 26 T cell receptor beta chains came from one sample sequenced in a study of cytomegalovirus exposure and HLA in healthy donors. Vbeta (60) and Jbeta (13) primers were used in the PCR. This table comes from immunoSEQ multiplex PCR, and its TCRdb copy is limited to in-frame clones, with some not included. This repertoire includes 100,000 to 150,000 clones. What was sequenced was PBMCs. The receptors were gathered from a woman between 40 and 55 years old in good health and CMV-seropositive.

This chain joins TRBV4-1 and TRBJ1-5, with D unresolved. Trimming stripped 2 bases from V and 1 base from J, with 15 bases between. The germline gives CDR1 MGHRA, CDR2 YSYEKL. The CDR3 is 17 amino acids. CDR3 residues: CASSQFGGSGSNQPQHF. CDR3 DNA sequence: TGCGCCAGCAGCCAATTCGGAGGGTCGGGGAGCAATCAGCCCCAGCATTTT.

The chain uses TRBV2 and TRBJ1-5; D possibly corresponds to TRBD1 (5 bases). This CDR3 has 13 amino acids. Germline V lookup: CDR1 SNHLY, CDR2 FYNNEI. CDR3: CATSREGVQPQHF. The DNA of the CDR3 is TGTGCAACCAGCAGGGAAGGGGTTCAGCCCCAGCATTTT.

This sequence joins TRBV2 and TRBJ2-7, with 9 bases lining up with TRBD1. Germline V CDR1 and CDR2: SNHLY, FYNNEI. Germline trimming cut 7 bases from V and 3 bases from J; bases unmatched to any gene: 7. The CDR3 covers 14 residues. The CDR3 DNA reads as TGTGCCAGCAAGAGACAGGGGGGACACTACGAGCAGTACTTC. Amino acid sequence: CASKRQGGHYEQYF.

In DNA, the CDR3 is TGTGCCAGCAGCCGGATCGGGAGGAACACTGAAGCTTTCTTT. Its translation is CASSRIGRNTEAFF. V is TRBV28 and J is TRBJ1-1; D uncertain. The CDR3 runs to 14 residues. Germline-derived CDR1 and CDR2 are MDHEN and SYDVKM. V lost 6 bases to trimming and J lost 1 base, with 12 bases between them. Complete variable domain (other parts from reference TRBV28 and TRBJ1-1): DVKVTQSSRYLVKRTGEKVFLECVQDMDHENMFWYRQDPGLGLRLIYFSYDVKMKEKGDIPEGYSVSREKKERFSLILESASTNQTSMYLCASSRIGRNTEAFFGQGTRLTVV.

The V and J genes are TRBV28 and TRBJ1-1, with D perhaps matching TRBD1 (6 bases). Between the trimmed V and J ends, which lost 2 bases and 5 bases, there was a span of 15 bases. The germline CDR1 and CDR2 sequences are MDHEN and SYDVKM. The CDR3 is 15 amino acids. The CDR3 DNA sequence: TGTGCCAGCAGTTTAATCCAGGGGCTAGGGACTGAAGCTTTCTTT. It encodes CASSLIQGLGTEAFF. The full variable domain, with the rest looked up from reference TRBV28 and TRBJ1-1, is DVKVTQSSRYLVKRTGEKVFLECVQDMDHENMFWYRQDPGLGLRLIYFSYDVKMKEKGDIPEGYSVSREKKERFSLILESASTNQTSMYLCASSLIQGLGTEAFFGQGTRLTVV.

The chain recombines TRBV18 with TRBJ1-1; weak D call: TRBD1 (5 bases). V was shortened by 1 base and J by 4 bases, with 13 bases between the two germline ends. The CDR3 spans 15 residues. Germline V gene lookup returns CDR1 KGHSH and CDR2 LQKENI. The CDR3 reads CASSPLGREGTEAFF. The CDR3 DNA is TGTGCCAGCTCACCACTGGGCAGGGAAGGCACTGAAGCTTTCTTT.

The chain uses TRBV30 and TRBJ2-7, with 8 bases matching TRBD1. Germline-derived CDR1 and CDR2 are GTSNPN and SVGIG (reference sequence). The CDR3 has 13 amino acids. The V segment lost 4 bases and the J segment 2 bases; nucleotides outside the gene matches: 4. CDR3 residues: CAWTRQGPYEQYF. CDR3 bases: TGTGCCTGGACCAGACAGGGGCCCTACGAGCAGTACTTC.

The rearrangement links TRBV28 to TRBJ2-4; 7 bases agree with TRBD1. The junction had 9 bases not matched to a gene; V was cut back by 5 bases and J by 14 bases. This CDR3 has 12 residues. The germline V gene encodes CDR1 MDHEN and CDR2 SYDVKM. The CDR3 DNA follows: TGTGCCAGCAGTCCACAGGGGTATGTGGAGTACTTC. Translation: CASSPQGYVEYF.

This rearrangement joins TRBV5-1 to TRBJ1-2; the match to TRBD1 covers 8 bases. The V and J ends lost 5 bases and 2 bases, in that order; junction bases with no gene match: 5. The CDR3 sequence is 14 residues long. CDR1 SGHRS and CDR2 YFSETQ come from the germline V gene. For the CDR3, the DNA is TGCGCCAGCAGGCAGACAGGGGCGAACTATGGCTACACCTTC. Its protein is CASRQTGANYGYTF.

The chain employs TRBV15 and TRBJ1-5, with a possible D match to TRBD1 (5 bases). Germline V gene lookup returns CDR1 LNHNV and CDR2 YYDKDF (reference sequence). V lost 6 bases and J 7 bases, leaving 13 bases between the germline ends. The CDR3 is 13 amino acids. The CDR3 region is CATRDPGLQPQHF. The CDR3 region has the DNA TGTGCCACCAGGGATCCGGGACTGCAGCCCCAGCATTTT.

The CDR3 DNA reads TGTGCCAGCAGCTTCAGGGTCACTGAAGCTTTCTTT. Translated, it gives CASSFRVTEAFF. This sequence joins TRBV5-6 and TRBJ1-1; perhaps TRBD1 as D (5 bases). Between the trimmed V and J ends, which lost 2 bases and 4 bases, there was a span of 6 bases. There are 12 residues in the CDR3. Germline V gives CDR1 SGHDT, CDR2 YYEEEE.

The V gene is TRBV5-3, the J gene TRBJ1-5; D might be TRBD1 (5 bases). TRBV5-3 is identified as an open reading frame with a role that is uncertain. Trimming pared 0 bases from V and 2 bases from J, leaving 12 bases between. This CDR3 comprises 16 residues. The CDR3 DNA follows: TGTGCCAGAAGCTTGGAATTAGGGGAGGGCAATCAGCCCCAGCATTTT. Protein: CARSLELGEGNQPQHF.

The chain is built from TRBV14 and TRBJ2-1; 11 nucleotides agree with TRBD2. V gave up 8 bases and J gave up 3 bases; unmatched junction bases: 6. Per germline, CDR1 SGHDN and CDR2 FVKESK. The length of the CDR3 is 15 residues. CDR3 in DNA: TGTGCCAGCGACACCGGGACTAGCGGCTACAATGAGCAGTTCTTC. This codes for CASDTGTSGYNEQFF.

The chain combines TRBV7-8 with TRBJ1-1; D possibly corresponds to TRBD1 (6 bases). Germline V gene lookup returns CDR1 SGHVS and CDR2 FQNEAQ. This CDR3 has 13 residues. The V and J ends lost 4 bases and 5 bases respectively, with 11 bases between them. The CDR3 region is CASSWGRGTEAFF. The CDR3 DNA sequence: TGTGCCAGCAGCTGGGGGAGGGGGACTGAAGCTTTCTTT.

V gene TRBV5-7 combines with J gene TRBJ1-5, with 8 bases identical to TRBD1. TRBV5-7 is sorted into the ORF group, with uncertain function. V lost 4 bases and J lost 2; bases outside the gene matches: 5. CDR3 size: 15 residues. In DNA, the CDR3 is TGTGCCAGCAGCAGACCGACAGGGGGCAATCAGCCCCAGCATTTT. This translates into CASSRPTGGNQPQHF.

The gene calls are TRBV19 and TRBJ1-1, with D tentatively TRBD1 (5 bases). CDR1 and CDR2 from the germline V gene are LNHDA and SQIVND (reference sequence). The length of the CDR3 is 15 residues. Between the trimmed V and J ends, which lost 3 bases and 4 bases, there was a span of 15 bases. Here the CDR3 reads CASSMRRDGGTEAFF. The CDR3 DNA sequence: TGTGCCAGTAGTATGAGGAGGGATGGGGGCACTGAAGCTTTCTTT. Complete variable domain (other parts from reference TRBV19 and TRBJ1-1): DGGITQSPKYLFRKEGQNVTLSCEQNLNHDAMYWYRQDPGQGLRLIYYSQIVNDFQKGDIAEGYSVSREKKESFPLTVTSAQKNPTAFYLCASSMRRDGGTEAFFGQGTRLTVV.

J is TRBJ1-5 and V is TRBV7-9; a weak D match, TRBD1 (5 bases). Germline V gene data show CDR1 as SEHNR and CDR2 as FQNEAQ (reference sequence). The CDR3 runs to 16 residues. Trimming took off 1 base at V and 1 base at J, with 11 bases between the two ends. The CDR3 DNA is TGTGCCAGCAGCTTAGATTCTCAGGGAAGCAATCAGCCCCAGCATTTT. Protein sequence: CASSLDSQGSNQPQHF. Filled out from reference TRBV7-9 and TRBJ1-5, the complete variable domain reads DTGVSQNPRHKITKRGQNVTFRCDPISEHNRLYWYRQTLGQGPEFLTYFQNEAQLEKSRLLSDRFSAERPKGSFSTLEIQRTEQGDSAMYLCASSLDSQGSNQPQHFGDGTRLSIL.

This sequence joins TRBV19 and TRBJ2-7; 9 bases fit TRBD1. The germline V gene encodes CDR1 LNHDA and CDR2 SQIVND (reference sequence). After removal of 3 bases from V and 4 bases from J, the junction contained 4 bases not matched to a gene. The CDR3 runs to 14 residues. The CDR3 DNA reads as TGTGCCAGTAGTATGGGACAGGGTGGTTACGAGCAGTACTTC. Its translation is CASSMGQGGYEQYF. The whole variable domain, remainder taken from reference TRBV19 and TRBJ2-7, is DGGITQSPKYLFRKEGQNVTLSCEQNLNHDAMYWYRQDPGQGLRLIYYSQIVNDFQKGDIAEGYSVSREKKESFPLTVTSAQKNPTAFYLCASSMGQGGYEQYFGPGTRLTVT.

V and J are TRBV6-5 and TRBJ1-2; the match to TRBD1 covers 9 bases. Germline V gene data show CDR1 as MNHEY and CDR2 as SVGAGI. The CDR3 covers 14 residues. J gave up 4 bases and V 6 bases, and 6 bases lay outside the gene matches. The CDR3 nucleotides read TGTGCCAGCAGGACCGGGGACAGGGCCTATGGCTACACCTTC. It yields the protein CASRTGDRAYGYTF.

The chain links TRBV29-1 to TRBJ1-4, with D possibly TRBD1 on 6 matching bases. Germline V gene sequence: CDR1 SQVTM, CDR2 ANQGSEA. V was pared by 7 bases and J by 7 bases, with 16 bases between. The CDR3 spans 13 residues. The CDR3 nucleotides read TGCAGCGGGAAGGACAGTAGGAGTGAAAAACTGTTTTTT. It codes for CSGKDSRSEKLFF.

The V and J genes are TRBV11-2 and TRBJ2-1; 14 bases map to TRBD2. V trimming: 5 bases; J trimming: 6 bases; junction bases outside the gene matches: 3. Germline loops: CDR1 SGHAT, CDR2 FQNNGV. The CDR3 consists of 15 residues. The DNA of the CDR3 is TGTGCCAGCAGCCAGGGACTAGCGGGAGTCAATGAGCAGTTCTTC. Translation: CASSQGLAGVNEQFF.

This chain joins TRBV2 and TRBJ2-2; D may be TRBD2 (5 bases). This CDR3 is 15 amino acids long. Germline V gene lookup returns CDR1 SNHLY and CDR2 FYNNEI. Trimming stripped 7 bases from V and 1 base from J, with 13 bases between. Here the CDR3 reads CASTSRRGNTGELFF. The CDR3, as DNA: TGTGCCAGCACTTCGAGACGGGGGAACACCGGGGAGCTGTTTTTT.

This sequence joins TRBV2 and TRBJ1-1; 7 bases map to TRBD1. This CDR3 spans 15 amino acids. Germline V gives CDR1 SNHLY, CDR2 FYNNEI. V was pared by 10 bases and J by 1 base, with 12 bases of the junction left unmatched. In DNA, the CDR3 is TGTGCCACCTCCATCTTACAGGGGCAGAACACTGAAGCTTTCTTT. Translated, it gives CATSILQGQNTEAFF.

V is TRBV4-3 and J is TRBJ2-3; no reliable D call. Germline CDR1 reads LGHNA; CDR2 reads YSLEER. Deletions cut 4 bases from V and 1 base from J, with 18 bases between. CDR3 length: 17 amino acids. The CDR3: CASSRDWATLGTDTQYF. CDR3 DNA: TGCGCCAGCAGCCGCGATTGGGCTACGTTAGGCACAGATACGCAGTATTTT.

The rearrangement uses TRBV27 and TRBJ2-3; 11 positions match TRBD2. There are 17 residues in the CDR3. Germline V gives CDR1 MNHEY, CDR2 SMNVEV (reference sequence). With 4 bases clipped from V and 6 bases from J, the junction kept 12 bases outside the gene matches. CDR3 region: CASSSYILAGVADTQYF. CDR3 in DNA: TGTGCCAGCAGTTCGTACATACTAGCGGGAGTAGCGGATACGCAGTATTTT.

V gene TRBV15 combines with J gene TRBJ2-2; D is undetermined. Trimming cost V 0 bases and J 1 base, with 3 bases left between them. Germline assignment: CDR1 LNHNV and CDR2 YYDKDF (reference sequence). The CDR3 is 14 residues long. The CDR3 DNA follows: TGTGCCACCAGCAGAGATCAGAACACCGGGGAGCTGTTTTTT. Encoded protein: CATSRDQNTGELFF.